The 18 T cell receptor beta chains below all came from one sample that was sequenced in a study of T cell responses to AZD1222 COVID-19 vaccine. The method was immunoSEQ multiplex PCR; TCRdb's version includes in-frame clones alone and lacks a portion of them. Seen here are 100,000 to 150,000 clones, 85% to 90% observed once, and the top ten hold more than 2.5%. The sample here was peripheral blood, taken on day 0 of AZD1222 vaccination. These receptors came from an adult in good health.

The J gene is TRBJ2-7, the V gene TRBV20-1; D is undetermined. The CDR3 is 12 residues long. Trimming took off 3 bases at V and 6 bases at J, with 12 bases between the two ends. Germline assignment: CDR1 DFQATT and CDR2 SNEGSKA (reference sequence). CDR3 coding DNA: TGCAGTGCTAGTAGGAGTAACTCCGAGCAGTACTTC. Protein sequence: CSASRSNSEQYF.

The V and J genes are TRBV12-3 or TRBV12-4 and TRBJ2-2, with D unresolved. V gave up 5 bases and J gave up 7 bases, with 11 bases separating them. This CDR3 region has 13 residues. CDR3: CASSPLMGGELFF. The CDR3 nucleotides read TGTGCCAGCAGTCCCCTCATGGGCGGGGAGCTGTTTTTT.

The rearrangement links TRBV5-6 to TRBJ1-1, with D perhaps matching TRBD1 (6 bases). V lost 5 bases to trimming and J lost 1 base, with 9 bases between them. Germline lookup yields CDR1 SGHDT and CDR2 YYEEEE. CDR3 length equals 13 residues. Here the CDR3 reads CASRGAPNTEAFF. In DNA form, the CDR3 reads TGTGCCAGCAGGGGGGCCCCGAACACTGAAGCTTTCTTT.

The chain recombines TRBV12-3 or TRBV12-4 with TRBJ1-2; D ambiguous. The CDR3 is 12 amino acids. V was cut by 5 bases and J by 6 bases, with 10 bases left in between. CDR3 protein: CASSPARNGYTF. Written as DNA, the CDR3 is TGTGCCAGCAGTCCCGCCCGGAATGGCTACACCTTC.

This sequence joins TRBV27 and TRBJ1-5, with 7 bases lining up with TRBD1. The germline V gene encodes CDR1 MNHEY and CDR2 SMNVEV (reference sequence). The CDR3 is 16 residues long. The trim removed 3 bases at V and 2 bases at J, leaving 7 bases unmatched. The CDR3 nucleotides read TGTGCCAGCAGTTTGTCAGGGGGGGGAGGCAATCAGCCCCAGCATTTT. This translates into CASSLSGGGGNQPQHF.

V usage is TRBV6-5 and J usage is TRBJ2-7; tentatively, D is TRBD2 (6 bases). Germline values: CDR1 MNHEY, CDR2 SVGAGI. Trimming pared 2 bases from V and 2 bases from J, leaving 13 bases between. There are 15 residues in the CDR3. The CDR3 loop is CASSYGAEGPYEQYF. CDR3 DNA sequence: TGTGCCAGCAGTTACGGCGCGGAGGGCCCCTACGAGCAGTACTTC.

This clone has only one observation. J is TRBJ2-5 and V is TRBV2; 7 bases map to TRBD2. The germline V gene encodes CDR1 SNHLY and CDR2 FYNNEI. This CDR3 comprises 13 residues. J lost 1 base, V lost 6 bases, and 2 bases had no gene match. The CDR3 DNA reads TGTGCCAGCAGGCGGGAGCCCCAAGAGACCCAGTACTTC. Translating gives CASRREPQETQYF.

The chain uses TRBV4-1 and TRBJ1-2; 7 nucleotides match TRBD1. CDR3 size: 14 residues. Trimming took 4 bases from V and 7 from J; bases not matched to a gene: 9. Per germline, CDR1 MGHRA and CDR2 YSYEKL. The CDR3 protein is CASSLLQGSGGYTF. The CDR3 nucleotides read TGCGCCAGCAGCCTCTTACAGGGGTCGGGTGGCTACACCTTC.

The chain has TRBV6-1 and TRBJ2-1; the D gene is possibly TRBD2 (6 bases). Trimming stripped 1 base from V and 5 bases from J, with 9 bases between. Germline V gene lookup returns CDR1 MNHNS and CDR2 SASEGT. CDR3 size: 14 residues. The CDR3 reads CASSEGGRHNEQFF. As DNA, the CDR3 is TGTGCCAGCAGTGAAGGAGGGAGGCACAATGAGCAGTTCTTC.

The V gene is TRBV18, the J gene TRBJ2-1; TRBD1 aligns across 10 bases. This CDR3 contains 19 residues. V was pared by 6 bases and J by 0 bases, with 14 bases of the junction left unmatched. In germline, CDR1 is KGHSH, CDR2 LQKENI. CDR3 sequence reads: CASSEPGQGSGSSYNEQFF. Here the CDR3 DNA reads TGTGCCAGCTCGGAACCGGGACAGGGGTCAGGGAGCTCCTACAATGAGCAGTTCTTC.

CDR3 DNA sequence: TGTGCCAGCAGCTTAAGACAGGGGGCGGGCACCGGGGAGCTGTTTTTT. This codes for CASSLRQGAGTGELFF. V usage is TRBV5-6 and J usage is TRBJ2-2, with 10 bases matching TRBD1. Trimming removed 2 bases from V and 4 bases from J; junction bases left unmatched: 5. Germline V gives CDR1 SGHDT, CDR2 YYEEEE. CDR3 length equals 16 residues.

This sequence joins TRBV5-1 and TRBJ1-2; TRBD1 aligns across 8 bases. V trimming: 4 bases; J trimming: 5 bases; junction bases outside the gene matches: 4. Germline V CDR1 and CDR2: SGHRS, YFSETQ. The CDR3 has 13 amino acids. CDR3 protein: CASSTQGDYGYTF. Written as DNA, the CDR3 is TGCGCCAGCAGCACACAGGGGGATTATGGCTACACCTTC.

The chain carries TRBV29-1 and TRBJ1-1, with TRBD1 identical over 9 bases. This CDR3 comprises 14 residues. Germline V lookup: CDR1 SQVTM, CDR2 ANQGSEA. V lost 6 bases to trimming and J lost 1 base; unmatched junction nucleotides: 6. The CDR3 region is CSVADRGWNTEAFF. The DNA of the CDR3 is TGCAGCGTCGCGGACAGGGGCTGGAACACTGAAGCTTTCTTT.

The chain couples TRBV7-8 to TRBJ2-1; D is unresolved. The V and J ends lost 8 bases and 0 bases respectively, with 5 bases between them. Per the germline V gene, CDR1 is SGHVS and CDR2 is FQNEAQ. This CDR3 region has 12 residues. In DNA, the CDR3 is TGTGCCAGCTCTCGCTCCTACAATGAGCAGTTCTTC. Translating it yields CASSRSYNEQFF. Looking up the rest from reference TRBV7-8 and TRBJ2-1 gives the full variable domain: GAGVSQSPRYKVAKRGQDVALRCDPISGHVSLFWYQQALGQGPEFLTYFQNEAQLDKSGLPSDRFFAERPEGSVSTLKIQRTQQEDSAVYLCASSRSYNEQFFGPGTRLTVL.

The gene calls are TRBV3-1 (or the pseudogene TRBV3-2) and TRBJ2-1; the match to TRBD2 covers 13 bases. Trimming at V came to 4 bases and at J to 8 bases, leaving 5 bases not matched to a gene. CDR1 and CDR2 (germline): LGHDT, YNNKEL (reference sequence). The CDR3 length is 15 residues. The CDR3 loop is CASSPGLAGEDEQFF. In nucleotides, the CDR3 is TGTGCCAGCAGCCCAGGACTAGCGGGAGAGGATGAGCAGTTCTTC.

The chain has TRBV24-1 and TRBJ2-3; 7 nucleotides align to TRBD1. The CDR3 has 13 residues. From germline, CDR1 is KGHDR and CDR2 SFDVKD. V shed 6 bases, J shed 5 bases, and the junction held 4 bases outside the gene matches. The CDR3 nucleotides are TGTGCCACCAGTTTACGGGACAGAGATACGCAGTATTTT. Protein product: CATSLRDRDTQYF.

Only one count was recorded for this clone. The rearrangement links TRBV29-1 to TRBJ1-2; D perhaps matches TRBD1 (5 bases). Trimming cost V 6 bases and J 0 bases, with 17 bases left between them. The CDR3 length is 15 residues. Germline CDR1 and CDR2: SQVTM and ANQGSEA. CDR3 amino acids: CSVPEGYHSNYGYTF. The CDR3, as DNA: TGCAGCGTCCCTGAGGGGTACCACTCTAACTATGGCTACACCTTC.

V gene TRBV7-2 combines with J gene TRBJ1-6, with a weak D call TRBD1 (6 bases). V shed 1 base and J shed 10 bases, with 14 bases lying between them. The CDR3 loop spans 15 amino acids. Germline CDR1 SGHTA, CDR2 FQGNSA. The CDR3 reads CASSLVQGLGSPLHF. The CDR3 bases are TGTGCCAGCAGCTTAGTCCAGGGGTTGGGATCACCCCTCCACTTT.